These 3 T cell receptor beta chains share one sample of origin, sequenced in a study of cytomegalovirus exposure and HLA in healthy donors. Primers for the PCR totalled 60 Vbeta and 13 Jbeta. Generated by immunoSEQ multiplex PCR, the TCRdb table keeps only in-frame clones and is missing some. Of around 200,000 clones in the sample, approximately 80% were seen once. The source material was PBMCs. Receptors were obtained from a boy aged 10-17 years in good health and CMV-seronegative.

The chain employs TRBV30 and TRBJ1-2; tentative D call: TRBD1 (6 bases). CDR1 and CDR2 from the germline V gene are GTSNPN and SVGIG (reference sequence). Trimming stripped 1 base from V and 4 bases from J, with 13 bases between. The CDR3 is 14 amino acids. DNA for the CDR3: TGTGCCTGGAGTGGTTACGGGACAACCTATGGCTACACCTTC. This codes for CAWSGYGTTYGYTF.

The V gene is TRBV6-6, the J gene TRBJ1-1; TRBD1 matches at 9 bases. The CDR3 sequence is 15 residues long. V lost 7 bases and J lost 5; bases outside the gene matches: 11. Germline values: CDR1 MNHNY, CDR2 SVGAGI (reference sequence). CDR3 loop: CASTVDRGVVTEAFF. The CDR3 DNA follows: TGTGCCAGCACCGTGGACAGGGGAGTTGTGACTGAAGCTTTCTTT.

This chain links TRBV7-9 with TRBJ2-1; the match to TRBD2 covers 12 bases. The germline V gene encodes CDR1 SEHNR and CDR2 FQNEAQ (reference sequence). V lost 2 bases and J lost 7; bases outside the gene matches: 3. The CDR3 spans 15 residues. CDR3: CASSLLAGGRNEQFF. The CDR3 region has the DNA TGTGCCAGCAGCTTACTAGCGGGAGGGCGGAATGAGCAGTTCTTC.